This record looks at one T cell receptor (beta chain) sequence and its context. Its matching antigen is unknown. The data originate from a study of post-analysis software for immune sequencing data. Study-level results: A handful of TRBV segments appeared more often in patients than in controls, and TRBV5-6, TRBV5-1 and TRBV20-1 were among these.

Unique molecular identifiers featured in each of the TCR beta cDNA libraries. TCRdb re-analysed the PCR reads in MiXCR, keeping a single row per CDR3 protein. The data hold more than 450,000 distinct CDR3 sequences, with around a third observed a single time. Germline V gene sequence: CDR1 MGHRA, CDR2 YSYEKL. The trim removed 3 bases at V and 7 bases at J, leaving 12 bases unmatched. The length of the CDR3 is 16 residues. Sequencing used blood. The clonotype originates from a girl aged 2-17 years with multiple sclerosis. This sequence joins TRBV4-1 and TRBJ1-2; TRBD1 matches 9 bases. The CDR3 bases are TGCGCCAGCAGCCAGACCTGGGACAGGGACACCACTGGCTACACCTTC. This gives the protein CASSQTWDRDTTGYTF.